The source of this T cell receptor (beta chain) is a study of cytomegalovirus exposure and HLA in healthy donors. Overall study: Of over 300 genotyped donors, roughly 86% clustered with self-reported Caucasian donors.

The CDR3 covers 13 residues. Germline CDR1 and CDR2: SNHLY and FYNNEI. PCR primers comprised 60 Vbeta and 13 Jbeta primers. TCRdb's copy holds only in-frame clones and misses some; the assay was immunoSEQ multiplex PCR. Of about 120,000 clones in the sample, over 65% are singletons; the top ten hold 20%. In regard to this clone: One end of the junction varies from germline; a read error may be responsible.

The chain uses TRBV2 and TRBJ1-2; 7 nucleotides agree with TRBD1. Sequenced material: PBMCs. The clonotype comes from a man between 18 and 29 years old in good health and CMV-seropositive. CDR3 sequence reads: CACRDSINYGYTF. The CDR3 DNA sequence: TGTGCCTGCAGGGACAGCATTAACTATGGCTACACCTTC.